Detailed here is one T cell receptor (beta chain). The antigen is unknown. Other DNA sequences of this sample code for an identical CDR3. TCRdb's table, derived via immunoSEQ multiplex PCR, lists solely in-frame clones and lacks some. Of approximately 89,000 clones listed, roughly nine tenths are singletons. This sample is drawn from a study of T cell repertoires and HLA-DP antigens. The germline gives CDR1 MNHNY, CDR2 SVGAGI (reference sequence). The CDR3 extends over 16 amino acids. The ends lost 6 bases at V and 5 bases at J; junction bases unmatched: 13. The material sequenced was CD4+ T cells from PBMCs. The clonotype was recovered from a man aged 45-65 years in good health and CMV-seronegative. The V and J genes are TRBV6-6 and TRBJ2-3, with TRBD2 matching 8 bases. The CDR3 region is CASSYGSSGLGDTQYF. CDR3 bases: TGTGCCAGCAGCTACGGATCTAGCGGGTTAGGAGATACGCAGTATTTT.